This paragraph covers one TCR beta chain sequence. These data come from a study of blood T cell repertoires in COVID-19. On the study more broadly: The analysed material was cDNA or gDNA that came from T cells, B-cell-depleted T cells, or PBMCs.

The CDR3 extends over 15 amino acids. CDR1 is KGHDR and CDR2 is SFDVKD in the germline V gene. V gave up 4 bases and J gave up 5 bases; unmatched junction bases: 9. Recruited during active infection, patients (from Seattle) were subsequently followed longitudinally. Libraries were prepared by immunoSEQ multiplex PCR; TCRdb keeps only in-frame clonotypes and omits some of them. This sample has approximately 300,000 clones, with 75% to 95% found just once. This receptor was taken from a woman younger than 45 with COVID-19, enrolled during active disease. Sequenced material: peripheral blood. The chain has TRBV24-1 and TRBJ2-5; 7 positions agree with TRBD1. CDR3 sequence: CATSDLTGRGETQYF. The CDR3 nucleotides are TGTGCCACCAGTGACTTGACAGGGAGAGGGGAGACCCAGTACTTC.